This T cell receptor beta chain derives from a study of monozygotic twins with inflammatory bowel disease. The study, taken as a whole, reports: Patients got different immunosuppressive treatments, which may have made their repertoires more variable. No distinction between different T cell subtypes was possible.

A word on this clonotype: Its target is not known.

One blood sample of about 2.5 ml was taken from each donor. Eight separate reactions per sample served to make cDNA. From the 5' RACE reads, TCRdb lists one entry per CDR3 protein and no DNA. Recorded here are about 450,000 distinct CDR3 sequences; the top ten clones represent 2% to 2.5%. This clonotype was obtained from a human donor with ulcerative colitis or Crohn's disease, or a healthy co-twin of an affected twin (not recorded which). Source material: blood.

The CDR3 is CASRYTGGARQPQHF. The chain joins TRBV12-3 or TRBV12-4 to TRBJ1-5; the TCRdb call, TRBD1, lacks DNA for checking. This CDR3 contains 15 residues.